The rows below give T cell receptor beta chains drawn from one sample of a study of T-cell memory formation after mild COVID-19. TCRdb re-called the 5' RACE reads through MiXCR, storing one row per CDR3 protein. Among around 200,000 distinct CDR3 sequences, 20% to 25% were seen once, and the ten largest hold about 21%. Input material: PBMCs or a T cell subset sorted from them (not recorded which). These receptors came from an adult woman who had mild COVID-19 (a few samples of this study predate the infection). Cell type and time point are not known. Both conserved end residues are part of each CDR3. Each record gives: clone size, D gene, V gene, J gene, CDR3 protein, CDR3 DNA. D genes are given only for firm matches. The size of a clone is reported for some rows only, either as once, few or many, or as a class for expanded clones.

abundance: NA
d_gene: TRBD1
v_gene: TRBV29-1
j_gene: TRBJ1-2
CDR3aa: CSVERTGHYGYTF
CDR3nt: TGCAGCGTTGAGAGGACAGGACACTATGGCTACACCTTC

abundance: NA
d_gene: TRBD2
v_gene: TRBV9
j_gene: TRBJ2-7
CDR3aa: CASSPSGGSSYEQYF
CDR3nt: TGTGCCAGCAGCCCCTCGGGCGGGAGCTCATACGAGCAGTACTTC

abundance: NA
d_gene: NA
v_gene: TRBV7-8
j_gene: TRBJ1-2
CDR3aa: CASSLTQKGIYGYTF
CDR3nt: TGTGCCAGCAGCTTAACCCAAAAGGGGATTTATGGCTACACCTTC

abundance: few
d_gene: TRBD2
v_gene: TRBV13
j_gene: TRBJ2-1
CDR3aa: CASSLGGLAGANEQFF
CDR3nt: TGTGCCAGCAGCTTAGGAGGGCTAGCGGGAGCCAATGAGCAGTTCTTC

abundance: NA
d_gene: NA
v_gene: TRBV7-2
j_gene: TRBJ1-3
CDR3aa: CASSPWGGGEDTIYF
CDR3nt: TGTGCCAGCAGCCCCTGGGGCGGTGGCGAGGACACCATATATTTT

abundance: NA
d_gene: TRBD2
v_gene: TRBV10-3
j_gene: TRBJ2-3
CDR3aa: CAISDLREAGGRTDTQYF
CDR3nt: TGTGCCATCAGTGACCTGAGGGAGGCGGGGGGACGCACAGATACGCAGTATTTT

abundance: few
d_gene: NA
v_gene: TRBV4-2
j_gene: TRBJ2-5
CDR3aa: CASSQGGAPQETQYF
CDR3nt: TGTGCCAGCAGCCAAGGGGGGGCACCCCAAGAGACCCAGTACTTC

abundance: NA
d_gene: TRBD1
v_gene: TRBV7-6
j_gene: TRBJ2-7
CDR3aa: CASSLAGDSTYEQYF
CDR3nt: TGTGCCAGCAGCTTAGCAGGGGACAGTACCTACGAGCAGTACTTC

abundance: NA
d_gene: NA
v_gene: TRBV4-3
j_gene: TRBJ1-1
CDR3aa: CASSQNRMNTEAFF
CDR3nt: TGCGCCAGCAGCCAAAACAGAATGAACACTGAAGCTTTCTTT

abundance: NA
d_gene: NA
v_gene: TRBV15
j_gene: TRBJ1-6
CDR3aa: CAAQSSYNSPLHF
CDR3nt: TGTGCCGCTCAAAGCTCCTATAATTCACCCCTCCACTTT

abundance: NA
d_gene: TRBD2
v_gene: TRBV5-1
j_gene: TRBJ2-1
CDR3aa: CASSLEAGGPDNEQFF
CDR3nt: TGCGCCAGCAGCTTGGAGGCGGGGGGGCCGGATAATGAGCAGTTCTTC

abundance: few
d_gene: NA
v_gene: TRBV7-9
j_gene: TRBJ2-7
CDR3aa: CASSSGLQGSYEQYF
CDR3nt: TGTGCCAGCAGCTCCGGTTTGCAGGGGTCCTACGAGCAGTACTTC

abundance: few
d_gene: NA
v_gene: TRBV29-1
j_gene: TRBJ1-5
CDR3aa: CSVEESGRGGLRPNNQPQHF
CDR3nt: TGCAGCGTTGAAGAGAGCGGCAGGGGAGGGTTGAGGCCTAACAATCAGCCCCAGCATTTT

abundance: many
d_gene: NA
v_gene: TRBV7-9
j_gene: TRBJ2-2
CDR3aa: CATLQGTGELFF
CDR3nt: TGTGCCACCCTACAGGGTACCGGGGAGCTGTTTTTT

abundance: few
d_gene: NA
v_gene: TRBV5-1
j_gene: TRBJ2-7
CDR3aa: CASSGLDTGLSSYEQYF
CDR3nt: TGCGCCAGCAGCGGGTTGGACACAGGGCTATCCTCCTACGAGCAGTACTTC

abundance: few
d_gene: TRBD2
v_gene: TRBV20-1
j_gene: TRBJ2-1
CDR3aa: CSASWTSGYNEQFF
CDR3nt: TGCAGTGCTAGTTGGACTAGCGGTTACAATGAGCAGTTCTTC

abundance: NA
d_gene: TRBD1
v_gene: TRBV7-8
j_gene: TRBJ2-2
CDR3aa: CASSLEKQGVMTGELFF
CDR3nt: TGTGCCAGCAGCTTAGAGAAGCAGGGGGTGATGACCGGGGAGCTGTTTTTT

abundance: NA
d_gene: TRBD1
v_gene: TRBV2
j_gene: TRBJ2-3
CDR3aa: CASRQSPGTGTDTQYF
CDR3nt: TGTGCAAGCAGGCAATCCCCCGGGACAGGGACAGATACGCAGTATTTT

abundance: few
d_gene: NA
v_gene: TRBV7-9
j_gene: TRBJ2-7
CDR3aa: CASSLAPGYEQYF
CDR3nt: TGTGCCAGCAGCTTAGCCCCCGGATACGAGCAGTACTTC

abundance: NA
d_gene: NA
v_gene: TRBV7-2
j_gene: TRBJ2-1
CDR3aa: CASGWPGGGEDEQFF
CDR3nt: TGTGCCAGCGGGTGGCCAGGCGGAGGGGAGGATGAGCAGTTCTTC

abundance: NA
d_gene: TRBD1
v_gene: TRBV20-1
j_gene: TRBJ1-4
CDR3aa: CSARDASTGVVEKLFF
CDR3nt: TGCAGTGCTAGAGATGCCTCGACAGGGGTCGTTGAAAAACTGTTTTTT

abundance: NA
d_gene: TRBD1
v_gene: TRBV5-5
j_gene: TRBJ2-1
CDR3aa: CASSLGTGLNEQFF
CDR3nt: TGTGCCAGCAGCTTAGGGACAGGGCTCAATGAGCAGTTCTTC

abundance: NA
d_gene: NA
v_gene: TRBV12-3/TRBV12-4
j_gene: TRBJ2-7
CDR3aa: CASSGLLSSYEQYF
CDR3nt: TGTGCCAGCAGCGGGTTGCTGAGCTCCTACGAGCAGTACTTC

abundance: few
d_gene: NA
v_gene: TRBV7-9
j_gene: TRBJ1-5
CDR3aa: CASSLGGTSNQPQHF
CDR3nt: TGTGCCAGCAGCTTAGGGGGGACTAGCAATCAGCCCCAGCATTTT

abundance: many
d_gene: NA
v_gene: TRBV11-2
j_gene: TRBJ2-7
CDR3aa: CASSLLGYEQYF
CDR3nt: TGTGCCAGCTCCCTTCTTGGGTACGAGCAGTACTTC

abundance: NA
d_gene: NA
v_gene: TRBV3-1
j_gene: TRBJ1-2
CDR3aa: CASSPPRGAPYGYTF
CDR3nt: TGTGCCAGCAGCCCCCCTCGGGGGGCCCCCTATGGCTACACCTTC

abundance: few
d_gene: NA
v_gene: TRBV7-2
j_gene: TRBJ2-1
CDR3aa: CASSFRTDHNEQFF
CDR3nt: TGTGCCAGCAGCTTTCGGACAGACCACAATGAGCAGTTCTTC

abundance: NA
d_gene: NA
v_gene: TRBV16
j_gene: TRBJ2-3
CDR3aa: CASSPLSSDTQYF
CDR3nt: TGTGCCAGCAGCCCCCTCTCATCTGATACGCAGTATTTT

abundance: NA
d_gene: NA
v_gene: TRBV24-1
j_gene: TRBJ2-5
CDR3aa: CATREDAGQTQYF
CDR3nt: TGTGCCACCCGAGAGGACGCGGGACAGACCCAGTACTTC

abundance: once
d_gene: NA
v_gene: TRBV6-2/TRBV6-3
j_gene: TRBJ2-7
CDR3aa: CASSYPLVDVRPGDYEQYF
CDR3nt: TGTGCCAGCAGTTACCCCCTGGTGGATGTCAGGCCGGGGGACTACGAGCAGTACTTC

abundance: few
d_gene: TRBD1
v_gene: TRBV18
j_gene: TRBJ1-1
CDR3aa: CASSTTGYSQLDTEAFF
CDR3nt: TGTGCCAGCTCGACGACAGGGTACTCTCAATTGGACACTGAAGCTTTCTTT

abundance: many
d_gene: NA
v_gene: TRBV7-9
j_gene: TRBJ2-6
CDR3aa: CASSFPGANVLTF
CDR3nt: TGTGCCAGCAGCTTTCCTGGGGCCAACGTCCTGACTTTC

abundance: NA
d_gene: TRBD2
v_gene: TRBV7-9
j_gene: TRBJ2-1
CDR3aa: CASSSGTSGSHWNEQFF
CDR3nt: TGTGCCAGCAGCTCCGGGACTAGCGGCTCCCACTGGAATGAGCAGTTCTTC

abundance: few
d_gene: NA
v_gene: TRBV4-1
j_gene: TRBJ2-7
CDR3aa: CASSQGHGIYEQYF
CDR3nt: TGCGCCAGCAGCCAAGGGCACGGAATATACGAGCAGTACTTC

abundance: few
d_gene: NA
v_gene: TRBV24-1
j_gene: TRBJ1-5
CDR3aa: CATSTGPASQPQHF
CDR3nt: TGTGCCACCAGTACAGGGCCCGCGAGTCAGCCCCAGCATTTT

abundance: few
d_gene: TRBD2
v_gene: TRBV29-1
j_gene: TRBJ2-3
CDR3aa: CSVDGLAGEGIGTDTQYF
CDR3nt: TGCAGCGTCGATGGACTAGCGGGAGAAGGTATTGGCACAGATACGCAGTATTTT

abundance: NA
d_gene: TRBD2
v_gene: TRBV20-1
j_gene: TRBJ2-1
CDR3aa: CSARVSSLAGVEQFF
CDR3nt: TGCAGTGCTAGAGTATCCAGTCTAGCGGGGGTCGAGCAGTTCTTC